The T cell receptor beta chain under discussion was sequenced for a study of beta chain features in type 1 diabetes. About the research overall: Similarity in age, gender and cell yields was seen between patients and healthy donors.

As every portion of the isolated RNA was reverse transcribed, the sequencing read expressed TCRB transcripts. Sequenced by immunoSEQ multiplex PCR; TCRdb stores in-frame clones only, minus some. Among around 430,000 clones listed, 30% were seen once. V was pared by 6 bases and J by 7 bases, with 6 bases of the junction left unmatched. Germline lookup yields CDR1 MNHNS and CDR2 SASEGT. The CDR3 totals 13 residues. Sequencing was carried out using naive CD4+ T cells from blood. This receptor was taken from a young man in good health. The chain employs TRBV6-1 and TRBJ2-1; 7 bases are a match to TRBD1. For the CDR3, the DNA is TGTGCCAGCAGCCCGACAGGGTTGAATGAGCAGTTCTTC. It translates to CASSPTGLNEQFF.